This is a list of T cell receptor beta chains from one sample in a study of PD-1 blockade in classical Hodgkin lymphoma. Profiling relied on immunoSEQ multiplex PCR, and the TCRdb table lists in-frame clones only, not all of them. Of roughly 70,000 clones in the sample, 70% to 80% were seen once. The input for sequencing was peripheral blood mononuclear cells (PBMCs), taken before the second cycle of nivolumab. These receptors were collected from a human donor with classical Hodgkin lymphoma. CDR3s include the opening cysteine and the closing phenylalanine or tryptophan. The order of the fields is CDR3 length, V gene, J gene, D gene, clone size, CDR3 DNA, CDR3 protein. D genes are given only for firm matches. Some rows mark clone size as missing; the rest say once, few, many or name a class of expanded clone.

>15|TRBV30|TRBJ2-2|NA|NA
TGTGCCTGGTATTTCGGGACCTCGGGCACCGGGGAGCTGTTTTTT
CAWYFGTSGTGELFF
>17|TRBV30|TRBJ1-1|NA|NA
TGTGCCTGGACCATAGGGTCGGGTTTCGTAATGAACACTGAAGCTTTCTTT
CAWTIGSGFVMNTEAFF
>14|TRBV18|TRBJ1-2|NA|many
TGTGCCAGCTCACCACCGGGAGCTAACTATGGCTACACCTTC
CASSPPGANYGYTF
>13|TRBV19|TRBJ2-4|NA|NA
TGTGCCAGTAGTACGGTAGCCAAAAACATTCAGTACTTC
CASSTVAKNIQYF
>11|TRBV29-1|TRBJ1-1|NA|NA
TGCAGCGAACGAGTTTCCACTGAAGCTTTCTTT
CSERVSTEAFF
>14|TRBV2|TRBJ1-5|NA|NA
TGTGCCAGCAGTGGGGGGTTTGGCAATCAGCCCCAGCATTTT
CASSGGFGNQPQHF
>16|TRBV5-1|TRBJ2-3|TRBD1|NA
TGCGCCAGCAGCTTGGGCGGCGAGGGGGCCCCAGATACGCAGTATTTT
CASSLGGEGAPDTQYF
>14|TRBV28|TRBJ2-2|NA|NA
TGTGCCATTTCGGTTGAGGTTAACACCGGGGAGCTGTTTTTT
CAISVEVNTGELFF
>12|TRBV19|TRBJ1-3|NA|NA
TGTGCCAGCCAGGGCGAGGGAAACACCATATATTTT
CASQGEGNTIYF
>14|TRBV7-5|TRBJ2-3|NA|NA
TGTGTCAGAAGCTCTAGGCCCCTCACAGATACGCAGTATTTT
CVRSSRPLTDTQYF
>15|TRBV19|TRBJ1-4|NA|NA
TGTGCCAGTAGTATACTCGGGTCCACTAATGAAAAACTGTTTTTT
CASSILGSTNEKLFF
>13|TRBV14|TRBJ2-3|NA|NA
TGTGCCAGCAGCCGAGAGCAGTTAGGCCGCCAGTATTTT
CASSREQLGRQYF
>13|TRBV27|TRBJ2-7|TRBD1|NA
TGTGCCAGCAGTTGGGGACAGGGAGCAGAGCAGTACTTC
CASSWGQGAEQYF
>14|TRBV7-3|TRBJ1-2|NA|NA
TGTGCCAGCAGACCGTTACCGCATAACTATGGCTACACCTTC
CASRPLPHNYGYTF
>16|TRBV13|TRBJ2-7|TRBD2|once
TGTGCCAGCAGCTTAGGATCGGGACTAGTAGGTGACGAGCAGTACTTC
CASSLGSGLVGDEQYF
>16|TRBV6-4|TRBJ2-3|TRBD1|NA
TGTGCCAGCAGTGACTCGGGACAGGGGGCCACAGATACGCAGTATTTT
CASSDSGQGATDTQYF
>17|TRBV5-1|TRBJ2-1|NA|NA
TGCGCCAGCAGCTTGGCCACGGACCCCGTGGTGGTGGATGAGCAGTTCTTC
CASSLATDPVVVDEQFF
>12|TRBV11-3|TRBJ1-1|NA|NA
TGTGCCAGCAGCTTAGCAGGCACGCAAGCTTTCTTT
CASSLAGTQAFF
>15|TRBV19|TRBJ1-2|TRBD1|NA
TGTGCCAGTAGAGGGGACAGTCCGGCGAACTATGGCTACACCTTC
CASRGDSPANYGYTF
>12|TRBV11-2|TRBJ1-6|NA|NA
TGTGCCAGCAGCTTAGTCGCCCGACCCCTCCACTTT
CASSLVARPLHF
>15|TRBV19|TRBJ2-2|TRBD1|NA
TGTGCCAGTACCCTATCCCCCACAGGGGCCGGGGAGCTGTTTTTT
CASTLSPTGAGELFF
>13|TRBV7-6|TRBJ1-5|NA|NA
TGTGCCAGCAGCTCGTTCGAGAATCAGCCCCAGCATTTT
CASSSFENQPQHF
>17|TRBV6-1|TRBJ2-2|NA|NA
TGTGCCAGCAGTGAAGCTTGGGGCTATACGAACACCGGGGAGCTGTTTTTT
CASSEAWGYTNTGELFF
>14|TRBV14|TRBJ2-5|NA|NA
TGTGCCAGCAGCCAGTTTAGGGCCCAGGAGACCCAGTACTTC
CASSQFRAQETQYF
>15|TRBV6-5|TRBJ2-1|TRBD2|few
TGTGCCAGCAGCTCCCTAGCGGGAGTCACGGTTGAGCAGTTCTTC
CASSSLAGVTVEQFF
>14|TRBV7-6|TRBJ1-1|NA|few
TGTGCCAGCAGCAAACAGGACATGAACACTGAAGCTTTCTTT
CASSKQDMNTEAFF
>17|TRBV7-9|TRBJ2-1|TRBD2|NA
TGTGCCAGCAGCTTACTTTTAGGAGCGGGAGTCGGCGATGAGCAGTTCTTC
CASSLLLGAGVGDEQFF
>15|TRBV6-1|TRBJ2-5|TRBD1|NA
TGTGCCAGCAGTGAATTTGGGACAGGGGTAGAGACCCAGTACTTC
CASSEFGTGVETQYF
>13|TRBV6-5|TRBJ2-7|TRBD2|NA
TGTGCCAGCAGGGCCGGGGGGACCTACGAGCAGTACTTC
CASRAGGTYEQYF
>15|TRBV5-6|TRBJ2-5|TRBD2|NA
TGTGCCAGCAGCTTTCTCGGCGGGGGGCTAGAGACCCAGTACTTC
CASSFLGGGLETQYF
>16|TRBV9|TRBJ2-1|NA|NA
TGTGCCAGCAGCGTAGAGCCAGTCGTCCCCTACAATGAGCAGTTCTTC
CASSVEPVVPYNEQFF
>15|TRBV6-5|TRBJ2-7|TRBD1|NA
TGTGCCAGCAGCCCAGCAGGGACAGTCTCCTACGAGCAGTACTTC
CASSPAGTVSYEQYF
>14|TRBV21-1|TRBJ1-6|NA|NA
TGTGCCAGCAGCACAGTGGCGGGTAATTCACCCCTCCACTTT
CASSTVAGNSPLHF
>15|TRBV9|TRBJ2-7|TRBD2|few
TGTGCCAGCAGCGTAGATCCTAGCGGTGGCCTCGAGCAGTACTTC
CASSVDPSGGLEQYF
>16|TRBV11-3|TRBJ2-3|TRBD2|NA
TGTGCCAGCAGCTTAGTAGCGGGATCGAACACAGATACGCAGTATTTT
CASSLVAGSNTDTQYF
>14|TRBV7-9|TRBJ2-7|NA|NA
TGTGCCAGCAGCCTCTCGGGGGCCACCTACGAGCAGTACTTC
CASSLSGATYEQYF
>13|TRBV2|TRBJ1-1|TRBD1|NA
TGTGCCAGCAGTGAGGGGACAGGTTTTGAAGCTTTCTTT
CASSEGTGFEAFF
>12|TRBV7-9|TRBJ1-5|NA|NA
TGTGCCAGCAGCTTAGGCAATCAGCCCCAGCATTTT
CASSLGNQPQHF
>15|TRBV5-1|TRBJ2-7|TRBD2|NA
TGCGCCAGCAGCTTGAAACTAGCGGGCGGAATCGAGCAGTACTTC
CASSLKLAGGIEQYF
>15|TRBV18|TRBJ2-7|TRBD1|NA
TGTGCCAGCTCATCCCGACAGGGCGCCTCCTACGAGCAGTACTTC
CASSSRQGASYEQYF
>13|TRBV19|TRBJ2-7|NA|NA
TGTGCCAGTAGTTGGGACCGCTCCTACGAGCAGTACTTC
CASSWDRSYEQYF
>16|TRBV7-7|TRBJ1-1|NA|many
TGTGCTAGCAGCTTAGATAATTCGGGGGGGAGCACTGAAGCTTTCTTT
CASSLDNSGGSTEAFF